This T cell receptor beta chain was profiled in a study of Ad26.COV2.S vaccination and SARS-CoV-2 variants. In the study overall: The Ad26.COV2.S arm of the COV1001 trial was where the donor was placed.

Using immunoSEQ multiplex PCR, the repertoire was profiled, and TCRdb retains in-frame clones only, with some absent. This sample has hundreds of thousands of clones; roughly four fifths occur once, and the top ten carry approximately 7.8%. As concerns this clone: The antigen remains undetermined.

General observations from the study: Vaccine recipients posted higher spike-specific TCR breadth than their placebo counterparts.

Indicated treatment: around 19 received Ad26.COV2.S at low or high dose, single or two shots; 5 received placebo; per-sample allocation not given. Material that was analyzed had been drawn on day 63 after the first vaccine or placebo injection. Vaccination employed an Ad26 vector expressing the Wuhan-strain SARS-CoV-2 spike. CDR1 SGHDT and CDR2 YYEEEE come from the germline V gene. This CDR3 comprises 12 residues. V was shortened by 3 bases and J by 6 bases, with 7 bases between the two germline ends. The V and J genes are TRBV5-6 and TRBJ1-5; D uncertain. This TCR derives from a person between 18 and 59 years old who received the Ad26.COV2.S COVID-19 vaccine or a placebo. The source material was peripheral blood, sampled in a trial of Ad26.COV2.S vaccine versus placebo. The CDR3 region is CASSSLLQPQHF. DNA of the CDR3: TGTGCCAGCAGCTCCCTTCTTCAGCCCCAGCATTTT.